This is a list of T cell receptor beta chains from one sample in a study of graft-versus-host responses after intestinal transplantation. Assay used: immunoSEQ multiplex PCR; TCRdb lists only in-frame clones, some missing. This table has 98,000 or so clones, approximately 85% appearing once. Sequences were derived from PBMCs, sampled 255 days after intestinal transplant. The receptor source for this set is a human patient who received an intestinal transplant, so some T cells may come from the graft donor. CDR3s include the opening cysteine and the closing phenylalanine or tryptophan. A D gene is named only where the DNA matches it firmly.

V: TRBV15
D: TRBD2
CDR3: CATSLAGDEETQYF

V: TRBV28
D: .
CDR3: CASSLVSGGLAKNIQYF

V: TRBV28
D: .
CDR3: CASSFPQGAQHF

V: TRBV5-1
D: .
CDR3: CASSLSASDTQYF

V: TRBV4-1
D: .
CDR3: CASSQDTASGEQYF

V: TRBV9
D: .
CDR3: CASSVSPVEDTQYF

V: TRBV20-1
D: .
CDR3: CSARSNEQFF

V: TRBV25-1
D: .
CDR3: CASSDRDSFFEAFF

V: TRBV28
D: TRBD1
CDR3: CASSPPPTGQAATYYGYTF

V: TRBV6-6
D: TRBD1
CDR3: CASNVDRENEQFF

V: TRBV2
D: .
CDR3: CASSEGGLPNEQFF

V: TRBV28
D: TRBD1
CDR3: CASSLYRGRQPQHF

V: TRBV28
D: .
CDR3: CASNPSPTEPRDGYTF

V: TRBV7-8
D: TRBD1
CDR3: CASSLAILTGMNTGELFF

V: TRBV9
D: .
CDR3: CASGTGTKYEQYF

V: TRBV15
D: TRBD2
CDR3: CATGASGTATSTDTQYF

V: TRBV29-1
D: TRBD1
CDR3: CSGYRQGKNEQFF

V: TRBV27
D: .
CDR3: CASSLAGNQPQHF

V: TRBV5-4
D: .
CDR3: CASSSSLTGPYGYTF

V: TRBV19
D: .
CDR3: CASSTAQSSPGNTIYF

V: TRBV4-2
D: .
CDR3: CASRGDGNSPLHF

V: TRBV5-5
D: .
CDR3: CASSSPFRGRGYTF

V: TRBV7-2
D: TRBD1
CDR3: CASSSLLRGGFYGYTF